The clone carrying this T cell receptor beta chain was counted many times. This entry belongs to a study of tumor-infiltrating lymphocytes in oesophageal squamous cell carcinoma. From the PCR reads, TCRdb called clonotypes with MiXCR, one entry per CDR3 protein. The table records thousands of distinct CDR3 sequences, 15% of them present only once. The CDR3 loop spans 13 amino acids. V trimming: 6 bases; J trimming: 8 bases; junction bases outside the gene matches: 6. The germline V gene has CDR1 SGHAT and CDR2 FQNNGV. The sequenced sample was normal esophageal tissue next to the tumor. J is TRBJ2-1 and V is TRBV11-2; 8 bases map to TRBD1. The source is a male donor with esophageal squamous cell carcinoma. CDR3 region: CASSSDRGDEQFF. CDR3 coding DNA: TGTGCCAGCAGTTCCGACAGGGGCGATGAGCAGTTCTTC.